Reported below is one T cell receptor (beta chain). This sample was taken from a study of cytomegalovirus exposure and HLA in healthy donors. Vbeta (60) and Jbeta (13) primers were used in the PCR. The method was immunoSEQ multiplex PCR; TCRdb's version includes in-frame clones alone and lacks a portion of them. Of just over 95,000 clones listed, 77% are singletons. The sample comprised PBMCs. The TCR was taken from a woman between 35 and 50 years old in good health and CMV-seronegative.

The CDR3 coding sequence is TGTGCCAGCAGATCAGCAACAGGGTGGGTTAGAGAGACCCAGTACTTC. Amino acids: CASRSATGWVRETQYF. The rearrangement links TRBV5-8 to TRBJ2-5; TRBD1 might be the D (6 bases). Per the germline V gene, CDR1 is SGHTS and CDR2 is YDEGEE. The CDR3 has 16 residues. V gave up 5 bases and J gave up 4 bases, with 21 bases separating them.